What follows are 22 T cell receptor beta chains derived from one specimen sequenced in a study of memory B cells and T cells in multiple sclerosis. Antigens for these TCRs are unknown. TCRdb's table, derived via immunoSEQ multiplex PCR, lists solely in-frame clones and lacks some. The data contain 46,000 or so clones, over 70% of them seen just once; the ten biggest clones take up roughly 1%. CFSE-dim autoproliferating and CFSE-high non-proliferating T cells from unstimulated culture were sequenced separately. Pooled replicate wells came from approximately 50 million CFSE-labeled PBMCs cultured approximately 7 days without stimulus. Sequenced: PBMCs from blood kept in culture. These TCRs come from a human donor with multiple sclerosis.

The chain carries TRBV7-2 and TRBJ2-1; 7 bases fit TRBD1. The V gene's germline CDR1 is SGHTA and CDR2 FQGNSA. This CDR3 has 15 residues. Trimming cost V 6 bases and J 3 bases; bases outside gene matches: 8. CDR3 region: CASRQTGTDYNEQFF. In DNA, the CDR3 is TGTGCCAGCAGGCAAACCGGGACAGACTACAATGAGCAGTTCTTC.

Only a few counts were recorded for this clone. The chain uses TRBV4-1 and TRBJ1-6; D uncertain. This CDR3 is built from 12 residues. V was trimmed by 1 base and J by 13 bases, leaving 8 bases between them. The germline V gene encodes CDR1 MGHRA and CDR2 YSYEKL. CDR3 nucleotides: TGCGCCAGCAGCCAAGGCCTGTTCCCCCTCCACTTT. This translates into CASSQGLFPLHF.

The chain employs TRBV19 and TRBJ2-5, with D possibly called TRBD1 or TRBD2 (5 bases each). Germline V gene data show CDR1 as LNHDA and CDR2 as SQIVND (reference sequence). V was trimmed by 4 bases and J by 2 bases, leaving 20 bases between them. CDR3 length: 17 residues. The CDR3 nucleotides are TGTGCCAGTAGTAGACTGGACGGGACGGGTGGACAAGAGACCCAGTACTTC. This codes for CASSRLDGTGGQETQYF.

CDR3 bases: TGTGCCAGCAGCACCTTCGGCAGGGCGGGCTATGGCTACACCTTC. This sequence encodes CASSTFGRAGYGYTF. This sequence joins TRBV6-6 and TRBJ1-2; D is possibly TRBD1 (5 bases). Trimming stripped 6 bases from V and 4 bases from J, with 18 bases between. CDR3 length: 15 amino acids. Germline CDR1 is MNHNY and CDR2 is SVGAGI (reference sequence).

CDR3 DNA: TGTGCCAGCAGTTTAACGCAGGGGAATCCTGAAGCTTTCTTT. Protein sequence: CASSLTQGNPEAFF. The V call is TRBV28, the J call TRBJ1-1; a weak D match, TRBD1 (6 bases). CDR1 and CDR2 (germline): MDHEN, SYDVKM. The V end lost 2 bases, the J end lost 6 bases, and 13 bases lay between the germline ends. This CDR3 spans 14 amino acids.

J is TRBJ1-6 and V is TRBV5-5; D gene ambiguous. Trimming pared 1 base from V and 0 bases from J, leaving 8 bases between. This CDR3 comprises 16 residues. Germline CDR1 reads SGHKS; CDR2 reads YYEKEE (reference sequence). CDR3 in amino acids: CASSLYGSSYNSPLHF. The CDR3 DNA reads TGTGCCAGCAGCTTGTACGGGAGCTCCTATAATTCACCCCTCCACTTT.

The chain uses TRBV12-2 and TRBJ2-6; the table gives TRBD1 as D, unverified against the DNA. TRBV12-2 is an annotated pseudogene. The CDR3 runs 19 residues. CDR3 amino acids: CASRLAPRQGASGANVLTF. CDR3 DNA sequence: TGTGCAAGTCGCTTAGCGCCTAGACAGGGGGCGTCTGGGGCCAACGTCCTGACTTTC.

CDR3 residues: CASSYALTANEKLFF. CDR3 DNA sequence: TGTGCCAGCAGTTACGCCTTGACAGCTAATGAAAAACTGTTTTTT. J is TRBJ1-4 and V is TRBV6-5, with D perhaps TRBD1 (5 bases). The V end was cut by 2 bases, the J end by 3 bases, with 10 bases between. Per the germline V gene, CDR1 is MNHEY and CDR2 is SVGAGI. The CDR3 runs 15 residues.

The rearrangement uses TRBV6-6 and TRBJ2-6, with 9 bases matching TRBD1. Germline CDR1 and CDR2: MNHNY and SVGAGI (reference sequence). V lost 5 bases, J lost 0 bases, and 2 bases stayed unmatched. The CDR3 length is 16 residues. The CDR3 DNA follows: TGTGCCAGCAGTGGACAGGGGCGCTCTGGGGCCAACGTCCTGACTTTC. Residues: CASSGQGRSGANVLTF.

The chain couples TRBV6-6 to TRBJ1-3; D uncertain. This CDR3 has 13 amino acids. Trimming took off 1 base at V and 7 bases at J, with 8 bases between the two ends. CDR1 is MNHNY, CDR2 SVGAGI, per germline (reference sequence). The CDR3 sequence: CASSYYGSNTIYF. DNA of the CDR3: TGTGCCAGCAGTTACTACGGATCTAACACCATATATTTT.

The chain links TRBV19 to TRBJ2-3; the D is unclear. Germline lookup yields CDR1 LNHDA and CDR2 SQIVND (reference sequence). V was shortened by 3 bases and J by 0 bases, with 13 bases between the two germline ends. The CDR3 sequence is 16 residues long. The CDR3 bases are TGTGCCAGTAGTATCCACCCCAGGCTTAGCACAGATACGCAGTATTTT. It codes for CASSIHPRLSTDTQYF.

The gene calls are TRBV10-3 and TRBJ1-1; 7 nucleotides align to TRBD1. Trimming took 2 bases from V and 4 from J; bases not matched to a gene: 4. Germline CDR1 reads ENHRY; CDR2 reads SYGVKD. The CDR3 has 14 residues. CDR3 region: CAISETGVITEAFF. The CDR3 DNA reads TGTGCCATCAGTGAGACAGGGGTGATCACTGAAGCTTTCTTT.

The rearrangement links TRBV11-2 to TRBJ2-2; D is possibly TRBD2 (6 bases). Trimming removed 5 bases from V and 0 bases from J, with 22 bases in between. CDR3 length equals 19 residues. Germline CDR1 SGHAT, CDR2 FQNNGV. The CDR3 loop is CASSPSRLVGLPNTGELFF. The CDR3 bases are TGTGCCAGCAGCCCCTCCCGACTAGTCGGGCTTCCGAACACCGGGGAGCTGTTTTTT.

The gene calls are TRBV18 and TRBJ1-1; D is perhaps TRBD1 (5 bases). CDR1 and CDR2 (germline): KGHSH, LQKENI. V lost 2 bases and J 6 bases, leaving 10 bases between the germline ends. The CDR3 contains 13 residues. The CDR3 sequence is CASSPTRDSEAFF. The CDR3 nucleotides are TGTGCCAGCTCACCAACGAGGGACTCTGAAGCTTTCTTT. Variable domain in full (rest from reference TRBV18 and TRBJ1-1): NAGVMQNPRHLVRRRGQEARLRCSPMKGHSHVYWYRQLPEEGLKFMVYLQKENIIDESGMPKERFSAEFPKEGPSILRIQQVVRGDSAAYFCASSPTRDSEAFFGQGTRLTVV.

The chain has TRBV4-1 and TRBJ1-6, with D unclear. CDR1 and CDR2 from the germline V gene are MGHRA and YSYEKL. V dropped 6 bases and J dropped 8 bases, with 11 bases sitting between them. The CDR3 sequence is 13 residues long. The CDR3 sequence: CASRATRDSPLHF. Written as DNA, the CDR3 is TGCGCCAGCAGAGCAACAAGGGATTCACCCCTCCACTTT.

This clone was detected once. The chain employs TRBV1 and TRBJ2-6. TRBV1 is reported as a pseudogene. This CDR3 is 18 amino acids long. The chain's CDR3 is CTSRALRLCTKRANVLTF. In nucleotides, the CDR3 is TGCACCAGCAGGGCGCTACGTTTGTGCACAAAGCGGGCCAACGTCCTGACTTTC.

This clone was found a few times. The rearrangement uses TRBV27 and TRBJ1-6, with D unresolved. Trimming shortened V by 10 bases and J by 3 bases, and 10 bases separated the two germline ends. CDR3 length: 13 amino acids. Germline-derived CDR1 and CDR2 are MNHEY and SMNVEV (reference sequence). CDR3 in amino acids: CATGEGYNSPLHF. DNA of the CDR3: TGTGCCACGGGCGAGGGCTATAATTCACCCCTCCACTTT.

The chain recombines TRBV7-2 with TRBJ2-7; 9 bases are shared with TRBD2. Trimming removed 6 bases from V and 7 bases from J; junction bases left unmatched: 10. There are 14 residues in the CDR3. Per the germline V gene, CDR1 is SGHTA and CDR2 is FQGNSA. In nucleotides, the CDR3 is TGTGCCAGCAGTCTTCGCGGGGGGGCGGGTGAGCAGTACTTC. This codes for CASSLRGGAGEQYF.

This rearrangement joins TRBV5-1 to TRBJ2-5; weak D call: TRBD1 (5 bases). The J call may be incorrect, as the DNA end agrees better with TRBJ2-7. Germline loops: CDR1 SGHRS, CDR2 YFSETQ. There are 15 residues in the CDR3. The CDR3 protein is CASSLGPGRAYEQYF. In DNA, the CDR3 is TGCGCCAGCAGCTTGGGGCCCGGCAGGGCTTACGAGCAGTACTTC.

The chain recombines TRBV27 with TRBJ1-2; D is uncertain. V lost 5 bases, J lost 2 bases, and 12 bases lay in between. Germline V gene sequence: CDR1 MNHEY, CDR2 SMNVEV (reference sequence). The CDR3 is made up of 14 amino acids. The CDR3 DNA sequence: TGTGCCAGCAGTCCCCGGGAGTACAACTATGGCTACACCTTC. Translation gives CASSPREYNYGYTF.

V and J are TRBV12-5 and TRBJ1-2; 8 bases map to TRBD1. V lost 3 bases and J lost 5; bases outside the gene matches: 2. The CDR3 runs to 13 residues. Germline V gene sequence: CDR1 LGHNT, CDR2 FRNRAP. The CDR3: CASGFDRGYGYTF. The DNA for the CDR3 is TGTGCTAGTGGTTTTGACAGGGGATATGGCTACACCTTC.

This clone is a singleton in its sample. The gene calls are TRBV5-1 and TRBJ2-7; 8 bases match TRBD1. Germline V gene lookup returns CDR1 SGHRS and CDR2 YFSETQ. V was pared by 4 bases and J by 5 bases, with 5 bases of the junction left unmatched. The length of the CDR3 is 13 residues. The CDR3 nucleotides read TGCGCCAGCAGCGCGACAGGGGCGAACGAGCAGTACTTC. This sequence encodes CASSATGANEQYF.